This entry lists 25 T cell receptor beta chains sequenced from one sample in a study of blood T cell repertoires in COVID-19. Some clones are missing from TCRdb's copy, which holds only in-frame ones; the method was immunoSEQ multiplex PCR. The sample has just over 150,000 clones; roughly 79% are singletons. Sample: peripheral blood. The receptors originated from a woman older than 75 with acute or convalescent COVID-19.

V gene TRBV4-1 combines with J gene TRBJ2-1; D unresolved. The V and J ends lost 1 base and 0 bases respectively, with 7 bases between them. This CDR3 has 15 amino acids. The germline CDR1 and CDR2 sequences are MGHRA and YSYEKL. The CDR3 region has the DNA TGCGCCAGCAGCCAAGTGGTGAGCTCCTACAATGAGCAGTTCTTC. Its translation: CASSQVVSSYNEQFF.

V and J are TRBV4-1 and TRBJ2-1, with D possibly matching TRBD2 (5 bases). Germline V gives CDR1 MGHRA, CDR2 YSYEKL. Deletions cut 8 bases from V and 0 bases from J, with 23 bases between. CDR3 length: 18 amino acids. This CDR3 reads CASGSAGGRTSSYNEQFF. CDR3 nucleotide sequence: TGCGCCAGCGGCTCGGCGGGCGGAAGGACGAGCTCCTACAATGAGCAGTTCTTC.

A single count supports this clone. The rearrangement joins TRBV5-1 to TRBJ1-2; TRBD1 is a possible D gene (6 bases). Germline lookup yields CDR1 SGHRS and CDR2 YFSETQ. CDR3 length: 17 residues. V was clipped by 4 bases and J by 2 bases, with 21 bases between them. The CDR3 sequence is CASSATAQGPSNYGYTF. The CDR3 coding sequence is TGCGCCAGCAGCGCCACCGCCCAGGGGCCATCGAACTATGGCTACACCTTC.

A few counts support this clone. The J gene is TRBJ1-2, the V gene TRBV30; unclear D gene. Trimming took 2 bases from V and 3 from J, leaving 13 bases between them. The CDR3 runs 14 residues. Germline CDR1 is GTSNPN and CDR2 is SVGIG (reference sequence). DNA of the CDR3: TGTGCCTGGAGTAGAACAACATCCTACTATGGCTACACCTTC. This sequence encodes CAWSRTTSYYGYTF.

CDR3 amino acids: CATSRDRQGGYTF. In DNA form, the CDR3 reads TGTGCCACCAGCAGAGATCGGCAGGGGGGCTACACCTTC. The chain employs TRBV15 and TRBJ1-2; maybe TRBD1 (6 bases). With 0 bases removed from V and 8 bases from J, the gap between germline ends came to 10 bases. Germline CDR1 is LNHNV and CDR2 is YYDKDF (reference sequence). This CDR3 is 13 amino acids long.

CDR3 in DNA: TGTGCCAGCTCACCGGGGACAGGGGAGCCCTATGGCTACACCTTC. It translates to CASSPGTGEPYGYTF. The chain combines TRBV18 with TRBJ1-2; 10 nucleotides line up with TRBD1. The CDR3 has 15 residues. Germline CDR1 is KGHSH and CDR2 is LQKENI. The V gene end was trimmed by 3 bases and the J gene end by 4 bases; junction bases not matched to a gene: 5. Drawing the rest from reference TRBV18 and TRBJ1-2, the complete variable domain is NAGVMQNPRHLVRRRGQEARLRCSPMKGHSHVYWYRQLPEEGLKFMVYLQKENIIDESGMPKERFSAEFPKEGPSILRIQQVVRGDSAAYFCASSPGTGEPYGYTFGSGTRLTVV.

The chain uses TRBV7-9 and TRBJ2-7, with a weak D call TRBD1 (6 bases). The length of the CDR3 is 11 residues. Trimming took off 4 bases at V and 9 bases at J, with 10 bases between the two ends. Germline V gene lookup returns CDR1 SEHNR and CDR2 FQNEAQ (reference sequence). CDR3 loop: CASSWDTWQYF. CDR3 coding DNA: TGTGCCAGCAGCTGGGACACCTGGCAGTACTTC.

The V gene is TRBV5-4, the J gene TRBJ2-5, with TRBD2 identical over 12 bases. Trimming took 8 bases from V and 4 from J; bases not matched to a gene: 9. CDR1 is SGHNT, CDR2 YYREEE, per germline (reference sequence). The CDR3 totals 15 residues. The CDR3 sequence: CASSTRLAGVETQYF. CDR3 nucleotides: TGTGCCAGTTCTACACGACTAGCGGGAGTAGAGACCCAGTACTTC.

This chain uses TRBV29-1 with TRBJ2-3; 14 nucleotides match TRBD2. Germline CDR1 and CDR2: SQVTM and ANQGSEA. J gave up 3 bases and V 5 bases, and 4 bases lay outside the gene matches. The CDR3 loop spans 15 amino acids. The CDR3 here is CSVTTSGRATDTQYF. CDR3 DNA: TGCAGCGTTACGACTAGCGGGAGGGCGACAGATACGCAGTATTTT.

The chain recombines TRBV24-1 with TRBJ2-1; 10 nucleotides match TRBD2. Germline lookup yields CDR1 KGHDR and CDR2 SFDVKD. Trimming at V came to 5 bases and at J to 3 bases, leaving 3 bases not matched to a gene. The CDR3 extends over 15 amino acids. This CDR3 is CATSAASGSYNEQFF. In nucleotides, the CDR3 is TGTGCCACCAGTGCAGCTAGCGGGAGCTACAATGAGCAGTTCTTC.

The gene calls are TRBV5-1 and TRBJ2-5; 11 bases agree with TRBD2. Per germline, CDR1 SGHRS and CDR2 YFSETQ. The J segment lost 4 bases and the V segment lost 2 bases, leaving 10 bases of the junction unmatched. The CDR3 totals 17 residues. The CDR3 coding sequence is TGCGCCAGCAGCTTTACTAGCGGGAGAGAAGTGGGAGAGACCCAGTACTTC. Translating gives CASSFTSGREVGETQYF.

This clone came up a few times. The rearrangement uses TRBV29-1 and TRBJ2-1, with 11 bases that match TRBD2. The CDR3 runs to 16 residues. The germline gives CDR1 SQVTM, CDR2 ANQGSEA. Trimming at V came to 1 base and at J to 6 bases, leaving 8 bases not matched to a gene. The CDR3 protein is CSVEAYRSGRGNEQFF. The CDR3 bases are TGCAGCGTTGAAGCCTATCGTAGCGGGAGGGGCAATGAGCAGTTCTTC.

As for this clone: Other DNA sequences in this sample translate to the same CDR3. The DNA of the CDR3 is TGTGCCAGCAGCTTTCAGCGGGAGGGAGATACGCAGTATTTT. This translates into CASSFQREGDTQYF. V is TRBV7-9 and J is TRBJ2-3; 10 nucleotides line up with TRBD2. Per germline, CDR1 SEHNR and CDR2 FQNEAQ (reference sequence). This CDR3 region has 14 residues. V dropped 3 bases and J dropped 5; count of bases not matched to a gene: 2. The full variable domain, in which reference TRBV7-9 and TRBJ2-3 provide the parts outside the CDR3, is DTGVSQNPRHKITKRGQNVTFRCDPISEHNRLYWYRQTLGQGPEFLTYFQNEAQLEKSRLLSDRFSAERPKGSFSTLEIQRTEQGDSAMYLCASSFQREGDTQYFGPGTRLTVL.

The chain's CDR3 is CASSPRGSPPTNEKLFF. In DNA form, the CDR3 reads TGTGCCAGCAGCCCCAGGGGGTCCCCACCAACTAATGAAAAACTGTTTTTT. The chain couples TRBV4-2 to TRBJ1-4, with 7 bases identical to TRBD1. This CDR3 spans 17 amino acids. The V gene end was trimmed by 4 bases and the J gene end by 0 bases; junction bases not matched to a gene: 8. Per germline, CDR1 LGHNA and CDR2 YNFKEQ.

The chain is built from TRBV6-6 and TRBJ2-3; TRBD1 matches at 9 bases. The CDR3 totals 14 residues. Germline CDR1 MNHNY, CDR2 SVGAGI (reference sequence). J gave up 2 bases and V 9 bases, and 6 bases lay outside the gene matches. The CDR3 DNA follows: TGTGCCAGTCACAGGGGGCAATTCACAGATACGCAGTATTTT. It encodes CASHRGQFTDTQYF.

The chain carries TRBV5-4 and TRBJ1-4; 8 bases agree with TRBD1. Germline V CDR1 and CDR2: SGHNT, YYREEE (reference sequence). J gave up 8 bases and V 3 bases, and 9 bases lay outside the gene matches. CDR3 length: 15 residues. This CDR3 reads CASSSPGQEKEKLFF. CDR3 DNA sequence: TGTGCCAGCAGCTCCCCGGGACAGGAGAAGGAAAAACTGTTTTTT.

The chain is built from TRBV4-2 and TRBJ1-5; possibly TRBD1 for D (5 bases). V lost 1 base and J 2 bases, leaving 9 bases between the germline ends. CDR3 length equals 15 residues. CDR1 and CDR2 from the germline V gene are LGHNA and YNFKEQ. CDR3 residues: CASSQVGGGNQPQHF. For the CDR3, the DNA is TGTGCCAGCAGCCAAGTCGGGGGTGGCAATCAGCCCCAGCATTTT.

This chain links TRBV5-4 with TRBJ2-3; 8 bases are a match to TRBD1. The CDR3 contains 14 residues. V lost 5 bases to trimming and J lost 4 bases; unmatched junction nucleotides: 6. Germline values: CDR1 SGHNT, CDR2 YYREEE (reference sequence). The CDR3 nucleotides read TGTGCCAGCAGTGAGAAGACAGGGGCAGATACGCAGTATTTT. Translating gives CASSEKTGADTQYF.

This chain uses TRBV7-6 with TRBJ1-5; TRBD1 might be the D (6 bases). V lost 3 bases, J lost 5 bases, and 14 bases lay in between. Germline V gives CDR1 SGHVS, CDR2 FNYEAQ. This CDR3 contains 15 residues. CDR3 amino acids: CASSLPRGRDQPQHF. The CDR3, as DNA: TGTGCCAGCAGCTTGCCCAGGGGTCGGGATCAGCCCCAGCATTTT.

This clone was detected a few times. One end of the junction is discordant with germline, which a read error may explain. The chain links TRBV12-3 or TRBV12-4 to TRBJ2-7; 7 positions match TRBD1. The CDR3 runs 11 residues. In DNA, the CDR3 is TGTGCCAGCAGTTTAAGGGACAGACTCCGCTTC. Protein product: CASSLRDRLRF.

CDR3 sequence: CASSEGQGAYSYEQYF. In DNA, the CDR3 is TGTGCCAGTAGTGAGGGACAGGGGGCCTATTCCTACGAGCAGTACTTC. The rearrangement uses TRBV19 and TRBJ2-7; 12 bases are shared with TRBD1. Trimming took 5 bases from V and 1 from J; bases not matched to a gene: 6. Germline CDR1 LNHDA, CDR2 SQIVND (reference sequence). The length of the CDR3 is 16 residues.

J is TRBJ1-2 and V is TRBV6-1; D gene ambiguous. This CDR3 has 15 residues. The germline V gene encodes CDR1 MNHNS and CDR2 SASEGT. V lost 0 bases, J lost 2 bases, and 10 bases lay in between. The CDR3 loop reads CASSEAAGSNYGYTF. CDR3 DNA sequence: TGTGCCAGCAGTGAAGCAGCGGGGTCGAACTATGGCTACACCTTC.

The CDR3 sequence: CASSNDPGWRNQPQHF. The CDR3 DNA follows: TGTGCCAGCAGCAACGATCCAGGGTGGCGCAATCAGCCCCAGCATTTT. The chain is built from TRBV21-1 and TRBJ1-5; TRBD1 reflects the table's D call only, with no check against the DNA. TRBV21-1 is classified as a pseudogene. The CDR3 consists of 16 residues.

The gene calls are TRBV27 and TRBJ2-1; 10 bases fit TRBD2. This CDR3 region has 20 residues. CDR1 and CDR2 (germline): MNHEY, SMNVEV (reference sequence). V was clipped by 2 bases and J by 0 bases; unmatched bases: 13. As DNA, the CDR3 is TGTGCCAGCAGTTTACGGTCTAGCGGGAGAGTTATAGGCTCCTACAATGAGCAGTTCTTC. Protein sequence: CASSLRSSGRVIGSYNEQFF.

This chain joins TRBV19 and TRBJ2-7; 7 bases fit TRBD2. V gave up 8 bases and J gave up 0 bases; unmatched junction bases: 4. Looked up from germline, CDR1 is LNHDA and CDR2 is SQIVND (reference sequence). The CDR3 totals 13 residues. The CDR3 DNA reads TGTGCCAGTGGGAGGGTGGACTCCTACGAGCAGTACTTC. Translated, it gives CASGRVDSYEQYF.